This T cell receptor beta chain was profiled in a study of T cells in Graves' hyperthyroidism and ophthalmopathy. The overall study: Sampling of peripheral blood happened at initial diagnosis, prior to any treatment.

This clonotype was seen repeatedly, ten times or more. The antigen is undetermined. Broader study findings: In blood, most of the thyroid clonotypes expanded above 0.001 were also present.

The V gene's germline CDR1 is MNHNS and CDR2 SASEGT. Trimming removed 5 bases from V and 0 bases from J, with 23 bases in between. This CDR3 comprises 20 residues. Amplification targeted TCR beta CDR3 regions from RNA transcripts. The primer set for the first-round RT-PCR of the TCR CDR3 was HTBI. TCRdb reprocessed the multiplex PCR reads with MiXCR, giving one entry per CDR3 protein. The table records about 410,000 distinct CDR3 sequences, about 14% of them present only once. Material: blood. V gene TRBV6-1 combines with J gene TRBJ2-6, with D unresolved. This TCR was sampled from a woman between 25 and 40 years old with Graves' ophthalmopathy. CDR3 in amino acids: CASSSKDAATMRSGANVLTF. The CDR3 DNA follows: TGTGCCAGCAGTTCCAAGGATGCGGCCACCATGCGCTCTGGGGCCAACGTCCTGACTTTC.